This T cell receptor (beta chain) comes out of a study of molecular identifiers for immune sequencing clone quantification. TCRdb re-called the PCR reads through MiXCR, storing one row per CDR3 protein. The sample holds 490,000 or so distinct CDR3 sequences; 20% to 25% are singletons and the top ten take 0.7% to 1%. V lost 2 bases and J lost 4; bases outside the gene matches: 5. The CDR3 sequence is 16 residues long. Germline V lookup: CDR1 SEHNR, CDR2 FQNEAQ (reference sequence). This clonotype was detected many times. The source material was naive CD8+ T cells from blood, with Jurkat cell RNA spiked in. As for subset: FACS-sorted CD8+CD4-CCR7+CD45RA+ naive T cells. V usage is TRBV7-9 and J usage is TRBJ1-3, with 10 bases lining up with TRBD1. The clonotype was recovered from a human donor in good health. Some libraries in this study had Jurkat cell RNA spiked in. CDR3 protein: CASSLSGTGDGNTIYF. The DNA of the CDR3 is TGTGCCAGCAGCTTATCCGGGACAGGGGACGGAAACACCATATATTTT.